Detailed here is one T cell receptor beta chain. Its antigen is unidentified. This record belongs to a study of CD8 T cells in Susac syndrome. Overall study findings and caveats: Repertoires of Susac syndrome CD4+ T cells lacked clonal expansion.

Reverse transcription of about 0.45 to 1 ug RNA used random hexamers. Amplification of TCR beta CDR3 used immunoSEQ multiplex PCR across 54 Vbeta and 13 Jbeta. TCRdb passed the immunoSEQ multiplex PCR reads through MiXCR, listing each CDR3 protein once. The sample has hundreds of thousands of distinct CDR3 sequences, about 94% seen once. The CDR3 runs to 12 residues. V gave up 5 bases and J gave up 4 bases; unmatched junction bases: 3. The germline CDR1 and CDR2 sequences are GTSNPN and SVGIG (reference sequence). What was sequenced was CD4+ T cells from PBMCs. The receptor comes from a human donor with Susac syndrome. The genes are TRBV30 and TRBJ2-5; TRBD1 matches 8 bases. This CDR3 is CAWSQGAETQYF. The CDR3 DNA sequence: TGTGCCTGGTCCCAGGGGGCAGAGACCCAGTACTTC.